This T cell receptor beta chain was found in a study of OX40 agonist ivuxolimab in advanced cancers. The germline gives CDR1 MDHEN, CDR2 SYDVKM. V was clipped by 5 bases and J by 8 bases; unmatched bases: 7. The CDR3 has 14 amino acids. Sequenced by immunoSEQ multiplex PCR; TCRdb stores in-frame clones only, minus some. The data contain approximately 68,000 clones, more than 80% of them seen just once; the ten biggest clones take up approximately 0.91%. This TCR came from an adult with an advanced solid tumor such as melanoma, head and neck, liver or kidney cancer. The chain employs TRBV28 and TRBJ1-2; 11 bases map to TRBD1. This sample comprised CD4+ or CD8+ T cells sorted from blood, obtained in a trial of the OX40 agonist ivuxolimab. The CDR3, as DNA: TGTGCCAGCAGTGCCGGGACAGGGGGAAGAGGCTACACCTTC. Residues: CASSAGTGGRGYTF.